Below are 5 T cell receptor beta chains sequenced from a single sample in a study of blood T cell repertoires in COVID-19. TCRdb keeps only in-frame clones here, not all; method: immunoSEQ multiplex PCR. The sample holds hundreds of thousands of clones, 80% to 90% seen once. Material for sequencing was PBMCs or T cells enriched from blood (not recorded which). These receptors were obtained from a young woman who had recovered from COVID-19.

The chain couples TRBV28 to TRBJ1-1; D not certain. The V end was cut by 7 bases, the J end by 7 bases, with 19 bases between. Germline CDR1 is MDHEN and CDR2 is SYDVKM. The CDR3 is made up of 14 amino acids. CDR3 in DNA: TGTGCCAGCATCACTAACCTCCGACGAGTTGAAGCTTTCTTT. Translated, it gives CASITNLRRVEAFF.

This clone occurred once. V is TRBV5-6 and J is TRBJ1-1, with D hard to call. Deletions cut 1 base from V and 1 base from J, with 8 bases between. The CDR3 has 14 amino acids. The germline CDR1 and CDR2 sequences are SGHDT and YYEEEE. The CDR3 nucleotides are TGTGCCAGCAGCTTGTTACAGACGAACACTGAAGCTTTCTTT. Its protein is CASSLLQTNTEAFF.

The chain recombines TRBV28 with TRBJ2-1, with D hard to call. The CDR3 runs 13 residues. The germline V gene has CDR1 MDHEN and CDR2 SYDVKM. With 4 bases removed from V and 3 bases from J, the gap between germline ends came to 7 bases. The CDR3, as DNA: TGTGCCAGCAGTTATCCCAGCTACAATGAGCAGTTCTTC. It encodes CASSYPSYNEQFF. The variable domain in full, with the rest retrieved from reference TRBV28 and TRBJ2-1, is DVKVTQSSRYLVKRTGEKVFLECVQDMDHENMFWYRQDPGLGLRLIYFSYDVKMKEKGDIPEGYSVSREKKERFSLILESASTNQTSMYLCASSYPSYNEQFFGPGTRLTVL.

The chain links TRBV7-3 to TRBJ2-1; 8 bases are a match to TRBD2. Germline CDR1 reads SGHTA; CDR2 reads FQGTGA. The CDR3 is 15 amino acids. With V trimmed by 5 bases and J by 14 bases, 17 bases remained unmatched. CDR3 in amino acids: CASSPSGSGELGKFF. The CDR3 DNA sequence: TGTGCCAGCAGCCCATCGGGTAGCGGGGAGCTGGGGAAGTTCTTC. Filled out from reference TRBV7-3 and TRBJ2-1, the complete variable domain reads GAGVSQTPSNKVTEKGKYVELRCDPISGHTALYWYRQSLGQGPEFLIYFQGTGAADDSGLPNDRFFAVRPEGSVSTLKIQRTERGDSAVYLCASSPSGSGELGKFFGPGTRLTVL.

The chain uses TRBV10-3 and TRBJ1-4; 7 bases map to TRBD1. Germline V gene lookup returns CDR1 ENHRY and CDR2 SYGVKD. Unmatched junction bases numbered 6, after V lost 3 bases and J lost 11 bases. This CDR3 region has 13 residues. The CDR3 sequence is CAISEHTGDKLFF. DNA of the CDR3: TGTGCCATCAGTGAACACACAGGGGACAAACTGTTTTTT.